This is a list of T cell receptor beta chains from one sample in a study of OX40 agonist ivuxolimab in advanced cancers. Method: immunoSEQ multiplex PCR; TCRdb's copy keeps in-frame clones and lacks some. The sample gives under 45,000 clones, roughly 80% of which show up once; approximately 37% is in the top ten. The starting material was CD4+ or CD8+ T cells sorted from blood, obtained in a trial of the OX40 agonist ivuxolimab. Receptors originate from an adult with an advanced solid tumor such as melanoma, head and neck, liver or kidney cancer. CDR3s include the opening cysteine and the closing phenylalanine or tryptophan. The order of the fields is D gene, V gene, clone size, J gene, CDR3 DNA, CDR3 protein. The D gene is left open where the match is weak. Clone size appears in some rows only: once, few, many, or a class for an expanded clone.

>TRBD1|TRBV5-4|.|TRBJ2-1
TGTGCCAGCAGCCCACCCCACAGGGGGCGCGGGTATGAGCAGTTCTTC
CASSPPHRGRGYEQFF
>TRBD2|TRBV18|few|TRBJ2-1
TGTGCCAGCTCACCACCTTTAGCGGGAGTAGGTTACAATGAGCAGTTCTTC
CASSPPLAGVGYNEQFF
>TRBD1|TRBV7-7|.|TRBJ2-7
TGTGCTAGCAGCCTGGGACAGGGTAACTACGAGCAGTACTTC
CASSLGQGNYEQYF
>.|TRBV27|.|TRBJ2-5
TGTGCCAGCAGTTTTCTGGCTGGTGAGACCCAGTACTTC
CASSFLAGETQYF
>TRBD1|TRBV7-6|few|TRBJ2-7
TGTGCCAGCAGCCGAAGACAGGGCTACGAGCAGTACTTC
CASSRRQGYEQYF
>.|TRBV14|.|TRBJ1-1
TGTGCCAGCAGCCAAGCTCGATCAGGACAGTATAGAGTCCGGAACACTGAAGCTTTCTTT
CASSQARSGQYRVRNTEAFF
>.|TRBV7-9|.|TRBJ1-1
TGTGCCAGCAGCTTAGGCAGTAGTCACACTGAAGCTTTCTTT
CASSLGSSHTEAFF
>TRBD1|TRBV7-7|.|TRBJ2-7
TGTGCCAGCAGCTCAAAGGGACAGGCGGACGAGCAGTACTTC
CASSSKGQADEQYF
>.|TRBV19|.|TRBJ1-5
TGTGCCAGTACCGGGGGACCCAATCAGCCCCAGCATTTT
CASTGGPNQPQHF
>TRBD2|TRBV5-4|.|TRBJ2-5
TGTGCCAGCAGCCGGGACTATGCGCGGCGAGAGACCCAGTACTTC
CASSRDYARRETQYF
>.|TRBV6-5|.|TRBJ2-2
TGTGCCAGCAGGGGATACACCGGGGAGCTGTTTTTT
CASRGYTGELFF
>TRBD2|TRBV9|.|TRBJ2-4
TGTGCCAGCAGCGTAGAGGCTAGCGGTAAAAACATTCAGTACTTC
CASSVEASGKNIQYF
>.|TRBV5-4|.|TRBJ2-3
TGTGCCAACGGAGCCGGAGATACGCAGTATTTT
CANGAGDTQYF
>TRBD1|TRBV25-1|once|TRBJ2-7
TGTGCCAGCAGCGACGGGACAGGGCACTACGAGCAGTACTTC
CASSDGTGHYEQYF
>TRBD1|TRBV4-1|.|TRBJ2-7
TGCGCCAGCAGCCAGGGGACAGGCCGAACCTACGAGCAGTACTTC
CASSQGTGRTYEQYF
>TRBD1|TRBV27|.|TRBJ2-1
TGTGCCAGCAGGTTGGGAATTCGAGGGGGCAGGCAGTTCTTC
CASRLGIRGGRQFF
>TRBD2|TRBV6-1|.|TRBJ2-2
TGTGCCAGCAGTGTGGTTAGCGGGGGGGCAAGCACCGGGGAGCTGTTTTTT
CASSVVSGGASTGELFF
>TRBD2|TRBV5-1|.|TRBJ2-3
TGCGCCAGCAGCTTGGTGGGAGGGGTGGAAGATACGCAGTATTTT
CASSLVGGVEDTQYF
>TRBD2|TRBV7-9|.|TRBJ2-1
TGTGCCAGCACGGGGACTAGCGGGGTTCTCCCCTACAATGAGCAGTTCTTC
CASTGTSGVLPYNEQFF
>TRBD1|TRBV11-2|.|TRBJ1-1
TGTGCCAGCAGCCCCCCTGGACAGGGCACCCCTGAAGCTTTCTTT
CASSPPGQGTPEAFF
>TRBD2|TRBV5-6|.|TRBJ2-1
TGTGCCAGCACCGGACTAGCGGGAGGAGGTTACAATGAGCAGTTCTTC
CASTGLAGGGYNEQFF
>TRBD1|TRBV30|.|TRBJ2-5
TGTGCCTGGAGTCAGGGGGCGGAGACCCAGTACTTC
CAWSQGAETQYF
>.|TRBV7-7|.|TRBJ1-1
TGTGCTAGCAGCCAGACAGGGAACACTGAAGCTTTCTTT
CASSQTGNTEAFF
>TRBD2|TRBV14|.|TRBJ2-1
TGTGCCAGCAGCGGACTAGCGGGGCGTAATGAGCAGTTCTTC
CASSGLAGRNEQFF
>.|TRBV7-9|.|TRBJ1-2
TGTGCCAGCAGCCAAGGGGCCGGTAACTATGGCTACACCTTC
CASSQGAGNYGYTF
>.|TRBV28|.|TRBJ2-5
TGTGCCAGCAGGGGACTCCAAATGGTCAAGACCCAGTACTTC
CASRGLQMVKTQYF
>.|TRBV18|.|TRBJ1-1
TGTGCCAGCTCACCACAGACTGAAGCTTTCTTT
CASSPQTEAFF
>.|TRBV28|.|TRBJ2-2
TGTGCCAGTGGGAGCAGCGGATCGAACACCGGGGAGCTGTTTTTT
CASGSSGSNTGELFF
>.|TRBV28|.|TRBJ1-4
TGTGCCAGCAGTTTATCTTCCGACGGTGGTAATGAAAAACTGTTTTTT
CASSLSSDGGNEKLFF
>TRBD1|TRBV19|.|TRBJ1-3
TGTGCCAGTAGTATCCGGACAGGATCCTCTGGAAACACCATATATTTT
CASSIRTGSSGNTIYF
>.|TRBV18|.|TRBJ2-7
TGTGCCAGCTCACCACCCGGGAATTCCTACGAGCAGTACTTC
CASSPPGNSYEQYF
>.|TRBV6-1|.|TRBJ2-7
TGTGCCAGCAGTGAAGCCTTCCGGGGCTCCTACGAGCAGTACTTC
CASSEAFRGSYEQYF